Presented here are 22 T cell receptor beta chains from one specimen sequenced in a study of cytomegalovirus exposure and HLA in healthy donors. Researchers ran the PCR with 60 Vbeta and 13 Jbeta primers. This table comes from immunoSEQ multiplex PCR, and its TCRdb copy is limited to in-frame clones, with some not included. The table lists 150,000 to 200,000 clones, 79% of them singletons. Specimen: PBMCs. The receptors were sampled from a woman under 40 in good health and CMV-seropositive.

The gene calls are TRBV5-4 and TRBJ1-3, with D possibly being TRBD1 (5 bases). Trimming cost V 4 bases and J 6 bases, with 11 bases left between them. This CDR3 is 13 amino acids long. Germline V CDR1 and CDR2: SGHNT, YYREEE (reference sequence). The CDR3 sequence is CASSRGAENTIYF. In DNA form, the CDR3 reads TGTGCCAGCAGCCGCGGGGCCGAAAACACCATATATTTT.

Written as DNA, the CDR3 is TGTGCCATCAGTGAAAGCGGGACACAAAACACCGGGGAGCTGTTTTTT. Its translation: CAISESGTQNTGELFF. The gene calls are TRBV10-3 and TRBJ2-2, with a possible D match to TRBD2 (7 bases). This CDR3 has 16 amino acids. V lost 3 bases and J 2 bases, leaving 13 bases between the germline ends. CDR1 and CDR2 from the germline V gene are ENHRY and SYGVKD.

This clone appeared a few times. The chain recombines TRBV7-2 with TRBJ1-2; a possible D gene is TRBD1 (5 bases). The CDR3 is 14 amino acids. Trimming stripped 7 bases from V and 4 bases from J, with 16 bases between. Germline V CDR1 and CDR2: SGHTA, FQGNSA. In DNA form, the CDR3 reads TGTGCCAGCATCAATGAGAGACAGAGCTATGGCTACACCTTC. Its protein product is CASINERQSYGYTF.

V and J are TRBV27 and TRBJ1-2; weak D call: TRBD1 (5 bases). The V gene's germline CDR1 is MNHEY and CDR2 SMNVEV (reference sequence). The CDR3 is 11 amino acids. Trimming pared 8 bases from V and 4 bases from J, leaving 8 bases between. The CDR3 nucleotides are TGTGCCAGCGGTACAGGCTATGGCTACACCTTC. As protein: CASGTGYGYTF.

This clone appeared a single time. DNA of the CDR3: TGCGCCAGCAGCCCGACAGGGGGAAATCAGCCCCAGCATTTT. Translation: CASSPTGGNQPQHF. The chain links TRBV4-1 to TRBJ1-5; 9 nucleotides align to TRBD1. This CDR3 spans 14 amino acids. The germline CDR1 and CDR2 sequences are MGHRA and YSYEKL. Germline trimming cut 4 bases from V and 4 bases from J; bases unmatched to any gene: 2.

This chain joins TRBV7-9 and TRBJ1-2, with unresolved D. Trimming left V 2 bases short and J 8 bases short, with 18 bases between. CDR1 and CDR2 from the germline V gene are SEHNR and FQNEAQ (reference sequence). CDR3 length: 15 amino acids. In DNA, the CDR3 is TGTGCCAGCAGCTTAATTGCGGATGGAGGTCCGGGCTACACCTTC. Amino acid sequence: CASSLIADGGPGYTF.

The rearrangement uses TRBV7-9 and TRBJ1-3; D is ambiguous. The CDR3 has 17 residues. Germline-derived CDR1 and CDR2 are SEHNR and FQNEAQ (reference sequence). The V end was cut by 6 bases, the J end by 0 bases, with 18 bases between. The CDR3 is CASRYSDFRSSGNTIYF. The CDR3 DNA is TGTGCCAGCAGATATTCGGACTTCAGGAGCTCTGGAAACACCATATATTTT.

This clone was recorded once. The CDR3 loop reads CASSYTPQGARGYTF. The CDR3 DNA sequence: TGTGCCAGCAGTTACACACCACAGGGGGCGCGGGGCTACACCTTC. This sequence joins TRBV6-5 and TRBJ1-2; 9 nucleotides line up with TRBD1. This CDR3 has 15 residues. From germline, CDR1 is MNHEY and CDR2 SVGAGI. V lost 2 bases to trimming and J lost 8 bases; unmatched junction nucleotides: 9.

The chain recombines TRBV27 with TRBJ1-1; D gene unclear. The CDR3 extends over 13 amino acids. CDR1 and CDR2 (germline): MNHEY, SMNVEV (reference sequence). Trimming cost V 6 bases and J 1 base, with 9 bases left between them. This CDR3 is CASSGSRNTEAFF. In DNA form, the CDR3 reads TGTGCCAGCAGCGGGTCGCGGAACACTGAAGCTTTCTTT.

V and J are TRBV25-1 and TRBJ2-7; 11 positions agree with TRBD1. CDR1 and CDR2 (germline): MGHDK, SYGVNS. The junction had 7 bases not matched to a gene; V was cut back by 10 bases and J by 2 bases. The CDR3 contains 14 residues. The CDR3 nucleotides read TGTGCCACCTCCCGGGACAGGGGGGCCTACGAGCAGTACTTC. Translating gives CATSRDRGAYEQYF.

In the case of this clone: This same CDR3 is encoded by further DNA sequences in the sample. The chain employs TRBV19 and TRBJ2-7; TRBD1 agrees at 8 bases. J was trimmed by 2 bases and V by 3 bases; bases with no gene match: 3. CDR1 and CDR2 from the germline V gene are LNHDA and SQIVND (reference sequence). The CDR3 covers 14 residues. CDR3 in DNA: TGTGCCAGTAGTATCGGGACAGGCGCCTACGAGCAGTACTTC. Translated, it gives CASSIGTGAYEQYF.

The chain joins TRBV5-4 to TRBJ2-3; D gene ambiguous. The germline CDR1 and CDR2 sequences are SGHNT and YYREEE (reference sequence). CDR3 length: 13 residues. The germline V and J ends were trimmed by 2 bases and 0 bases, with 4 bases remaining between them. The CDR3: CASSLASTDTQYF. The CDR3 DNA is TGTGCCAGCAGCTTAGCGAGCACAGATACGCAGTATTTT. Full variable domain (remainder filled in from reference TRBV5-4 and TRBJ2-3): ETGVTQSPTHLIKTRGQQVTLRCSSQSGHNTVSWYQQALGQGPQFIFQYYREEENGRGNFPPRFSGLQFPNYSSELNVNALELDDSALYLCASSLASTDTQYFGPGTRLTVL.

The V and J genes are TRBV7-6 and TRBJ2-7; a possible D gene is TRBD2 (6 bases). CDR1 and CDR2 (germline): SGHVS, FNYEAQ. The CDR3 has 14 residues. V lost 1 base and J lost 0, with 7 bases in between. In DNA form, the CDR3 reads TGTGCCAGCAGCTTAGACGGGGGCTCCTACGAGCAGTACTTC. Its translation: CASSLDGGSYEQYF.

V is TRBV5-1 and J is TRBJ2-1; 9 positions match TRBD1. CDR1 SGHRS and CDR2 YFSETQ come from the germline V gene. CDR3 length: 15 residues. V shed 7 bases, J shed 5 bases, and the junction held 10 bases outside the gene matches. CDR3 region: CASGTGTGYHNEQFF. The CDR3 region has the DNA TGCGCCAGCGGTACCGGGACAGGGTACCACAATGAGCAGTTCTTC.

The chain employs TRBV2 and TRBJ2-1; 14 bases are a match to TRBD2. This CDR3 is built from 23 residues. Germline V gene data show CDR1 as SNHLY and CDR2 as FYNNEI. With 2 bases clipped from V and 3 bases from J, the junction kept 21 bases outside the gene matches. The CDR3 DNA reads TGTGCCAGCAGTGAACGAAAGTTAAGAACGACTAGCGGGAGGGCCATAGACTACAATGAGCAGTTCTTC. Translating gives CASSERKLRTTSGRAIDYNEQFF.

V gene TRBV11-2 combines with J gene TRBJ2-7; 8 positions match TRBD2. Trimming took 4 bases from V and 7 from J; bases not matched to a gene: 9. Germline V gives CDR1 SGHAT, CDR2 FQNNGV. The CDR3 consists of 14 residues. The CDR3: CASSWTSPMEEQYF. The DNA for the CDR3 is TGTGCCAGCAGCTGGACTAGCCCCATGGAGGAGCAGTACTTC.

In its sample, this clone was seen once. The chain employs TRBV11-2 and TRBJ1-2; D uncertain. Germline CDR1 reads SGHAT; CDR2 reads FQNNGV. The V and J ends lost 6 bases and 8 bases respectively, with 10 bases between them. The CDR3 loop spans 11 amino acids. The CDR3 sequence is CASRGGGGYTF. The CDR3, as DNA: TGTGCCAGCAGAGGAGGAGGGGGCTACACCTTC.

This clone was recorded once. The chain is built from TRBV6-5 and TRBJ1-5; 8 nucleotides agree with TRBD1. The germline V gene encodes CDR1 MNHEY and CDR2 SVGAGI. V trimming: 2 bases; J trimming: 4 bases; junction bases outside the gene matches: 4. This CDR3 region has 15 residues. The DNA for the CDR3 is TGTGCCAGCAGTTACGCCAGGGGGCATAATCAGCCCCAGCATTTT. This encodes CASSYARGHNQPQHF.

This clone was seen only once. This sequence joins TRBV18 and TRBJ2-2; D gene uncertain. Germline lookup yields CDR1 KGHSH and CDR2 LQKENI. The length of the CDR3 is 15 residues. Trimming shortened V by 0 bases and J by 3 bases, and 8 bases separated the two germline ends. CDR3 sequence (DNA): TGTGCCAGCTCACCACCTTCCCGGGACACCGGGGAGCTGTTTTTT. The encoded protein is CASSPPSRDTGELFF.

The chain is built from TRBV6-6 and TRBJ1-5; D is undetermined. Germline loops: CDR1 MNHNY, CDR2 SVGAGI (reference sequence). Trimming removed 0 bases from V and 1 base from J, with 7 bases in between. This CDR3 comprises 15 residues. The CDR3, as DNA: TGTGCCAGCAGTTACTCCGTTCTGAGCAATCAGCCCCAGCATTTT. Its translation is CASSYSVLSNQPQHF.

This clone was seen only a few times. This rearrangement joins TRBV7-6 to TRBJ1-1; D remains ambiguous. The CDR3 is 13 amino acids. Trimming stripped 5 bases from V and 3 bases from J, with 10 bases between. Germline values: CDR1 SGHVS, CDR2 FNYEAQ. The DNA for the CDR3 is TGTGCCAGCAGCGCTGCGGCCCACACTGAAGCTTTCTTT. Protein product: CASSAAAHTEAFF.

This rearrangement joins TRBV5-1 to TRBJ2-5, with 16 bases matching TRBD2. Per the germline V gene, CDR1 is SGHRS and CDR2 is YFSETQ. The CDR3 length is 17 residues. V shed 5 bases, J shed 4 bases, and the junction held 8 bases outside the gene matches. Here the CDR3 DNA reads TGCGCCAGCAGATCCGGGACTAGCGGGGGGGCTCTAGAGACCCAGTACTTC. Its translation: CASRSGTSGGALETQYF.